This T cell receptor (beta chain) derives from a study of blood T cell repertoires in COVID-19. Study background: Spain, Italy and the United States supplied samples that represented acute and convalescent COVID-19.

Per the study methods: Cell counts per sample came from amplifying reference gene primers. The data were produced by immunoSEQ multiplex PCR, yet TCRdb's version contains in-frame clones alone and is incomplete. That table is the source of V, J and clone size, and D and trimming were worked out from the DNA. The sample holds just under 150,000 clones, approximately 88% seen once. Germline assignment: CDR1 SGHDN and CDR2 FVKESK. V dropped 5 bases and J dropped 7 bases, with 15 bases sitting between them. This CDR3 contains 15 residues. This sequence originates from a woman aged 45 to 65 with acute or convalescent COVID-19. V usage is TRBV14 and J usage is TRBJ1-6, with D hard to call. What was sequenced was peripheral blood. The CDR3 loop is CASSVRSGRNSPLHF. The CDR3, as DNA: TGTGCCAGCAGCGTACGTTCGGGTAGGAATTCACCCCTCCACTTT. The full variable domain, with the rest looked up from reference TRBV14 and TRBJ1-6, is EAGVTQFPSHSVIEKGQTVTLRCDPISGHDNLYWYRRVMGKEIKFLLHFVKESKQDESGMPNNRFLAERTGGTYSTLKVQPAELEDSGVYFCASSVRSGRNSPLHFGNGTRLTVT.